This entry features one T cell receptor beta chain sequence. The entry originates in a study of blood T cell repertoires in COVID-19. Original processing notes: Amplification with reference gene primers provided the estimates of nucleated cell counts. The repertoire was sequenced with immunoSEQ multiplex PCR; TCRdb's copy has only in-frame clones and lacks some. V, J and clone size are those of that table, while D and trimming were read from the DNA. This sample yields about 400,000 clones, of which approximately 86% are seen a single time; roughly 2% belongs to the top ten. Unmatched junction bases numbered 6, after V lost 8 bases and J lost 7 bases. The CDR3 consists of 14 residues. Germline V CDR1 and CDR2: MRHNA, SNTAGT.

Source material: PBMCs or T cells enriched from blood (not recorded which). The receptor was isolated from a woman aged 40 to 49 with acute COVID-19. This chain joins TRBV6-4 and TRBJ2-2; 11 nucleotides agree with TRBD1. The CDR3 region is CASAPGQGVGELFF. The CDR3 nucleotides read TGTGCCAGCGCGCCGGGACAGGGGGTCGGGGAGCTGTTTTTT.